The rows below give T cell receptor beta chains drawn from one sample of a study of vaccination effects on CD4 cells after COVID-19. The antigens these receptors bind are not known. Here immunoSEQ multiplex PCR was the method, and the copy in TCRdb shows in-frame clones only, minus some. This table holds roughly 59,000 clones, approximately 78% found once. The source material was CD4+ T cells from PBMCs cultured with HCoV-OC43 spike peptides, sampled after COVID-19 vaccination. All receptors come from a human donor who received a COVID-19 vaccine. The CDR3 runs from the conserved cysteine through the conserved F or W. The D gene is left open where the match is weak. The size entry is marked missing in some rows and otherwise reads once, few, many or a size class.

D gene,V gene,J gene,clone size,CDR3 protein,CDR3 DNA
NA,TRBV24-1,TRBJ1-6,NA,CATSDSTRRPPNGAPLHF,TGTGCCACCAGTGACTCGACGAGGCGGCCTCCAAATGGGGCACCCCTCCACTTT
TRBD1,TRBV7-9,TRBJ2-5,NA,CASSPSRTGEETQYF,TGTGCCAGCAGCCCCTCCCGGACAGGCGAAGAGACCCAGTACTTC
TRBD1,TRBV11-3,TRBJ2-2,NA,CASSFGTGNTGELFF,TGTGCCAGCAGCTTCGGGACAGGGAACACCGGGGAGCTGTTTTTT
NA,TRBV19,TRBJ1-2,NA,CASSTNRDLGYGYTF,TGTGCCAGTAGTACAAACAGGGATCTCGGCTATGGCTACACCTTC
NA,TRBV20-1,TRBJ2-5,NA,CSARSQETQYF,TGCAGTGCTAGGAGTCAAGAGACCCAGTACTTC
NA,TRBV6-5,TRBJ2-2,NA,CASSSGLANTGELFF,TGTGCCAGCAGTTCGGGACTCGCTAACACCGGGGAGCTGTTTTTT
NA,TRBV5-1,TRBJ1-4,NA,CASSPKPETSHNEKLFF,TGCGCCAGCAGCCCGAAGCCCGAGACGAGCCATAATGAAAAACTGTTTTTT
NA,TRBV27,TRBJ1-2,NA,CASSTGGFYGYTF,TGTGCCAGCAGTACGGGGGGATTCTATGGCTACACCTTC
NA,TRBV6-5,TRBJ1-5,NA,CARSNQPQHF,TGTGCCAGAAGCAATCAGCCCCAGCATTTT
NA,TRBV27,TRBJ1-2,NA,CASSYGRGLREDGYTF,TGTGCCAGCAGTTATGGCCGGGGGTTAAGGGAGGATGGCTACACCTTC
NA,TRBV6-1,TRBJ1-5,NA,CASSEAQSQPQHF,TGTGCCAGCAGTGAAGCGCAGTCTCAGCCCCAGCATTTT
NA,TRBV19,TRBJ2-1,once,CASSIAQAMGFSEQFF,TGTGCCAGTAGTATAGCGCAAGCCATGGGGTTTAGTGAGCAGTTCTTC
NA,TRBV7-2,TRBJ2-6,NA,CASSFISGANVLTF,TGTGCCAGCAGCTTCATCTCTGGGGCCAACGTCCTGACTTTC
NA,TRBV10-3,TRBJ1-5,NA,CAISRDGSGNQPQHF,TGTGCCATCAGCAGGGACGGGTCCGGCAATCAGCCCCAGCATTTT
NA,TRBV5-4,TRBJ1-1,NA,CASSLDGGRGAEAFF,TGTGCCAGCAGCTTGGACGGAGGGCGCGGAGCTGAAGCTTTCTTT
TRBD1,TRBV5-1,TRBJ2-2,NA,CASSQGDRDVGELFF,TGCGCCAGCAGCCAAGGGGACAGGGATGTGGGGGAGCTGTTTTTT
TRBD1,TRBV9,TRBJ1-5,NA,CASSVGQGGQPQHF,TGTGCCAGCAGCGTAGGACAGGGGGGCCAGCCCCAGCATTTT
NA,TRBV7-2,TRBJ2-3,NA,CASSLQGGDTQYF,TGTGCCAGCAGCTTACAAGGGGGAGATACGCAGTATTTT
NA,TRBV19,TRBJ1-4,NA,CASATYGSTNEKLFF,TGTGCCAGTGCAACTTACGGTTCAACTAATGAAAAACTGTTTTTT
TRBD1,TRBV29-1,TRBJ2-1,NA,CSVEDSGQGVNEQFF,TGCAGCGTTGAAGATTCGGGACAGGGTGTCAATGAGCAGTTCTTC
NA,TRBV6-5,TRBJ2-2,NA,CASTKGNTGELFF,TGTGCCAGCACCAAGGGGAACACCGGGGAGCTGTTTTTT
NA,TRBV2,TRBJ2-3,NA,CASSSQTTDTQYF,TGTGCCAGCAGTTCCCAGACTACAGATACGCAGTATTTT
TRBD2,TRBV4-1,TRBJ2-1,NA,CASSRTSGGRQSSYNEQFF,TGCGCCAGCAGCCGGACTAGCGGGGGGCGTCAGAGCTCCTACAATGAGCAGTTCTTC
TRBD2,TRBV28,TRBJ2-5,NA,CASSPGGLVQETQYF,TGTGCCAGCAGTCCTGGCGGACTAGTCCAAGAGACCCAGTACTTC
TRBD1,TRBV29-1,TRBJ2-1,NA,CSVGQGSGEQFF,TGCAGCGTTGGACAGGGGTCGGGTGAGCAGTTCTTC
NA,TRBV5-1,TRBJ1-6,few,CASRRDDISYNSPLHF,TGCGCCAGCAGGCGAGACGACATCTCCTATAATTCACCCCTCCACTTT
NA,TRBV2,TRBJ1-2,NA,CASRTLGGYTF,TGTGCCAGCAGGACGCTTGGGGGCTACACCTTC
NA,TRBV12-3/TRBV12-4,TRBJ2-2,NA,CASSLVVNGELFF,TGTGCCAGCAGTTTGGTAGTGAACGGGGAGCTGTTTTTT
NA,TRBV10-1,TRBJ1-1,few,CASSAGMDTEAFF,TGCGCCAGCAGCGCAGGGATGGACACTGAAGCTTTCTTT
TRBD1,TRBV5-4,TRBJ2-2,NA,CAGGTEDFGELFF,TGTGCCGGTGGGACAGAGGACTTCGGGGAGCTGTTTTTT
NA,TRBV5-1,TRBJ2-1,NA,CASSLGPDKLYNEQFF,TGCGCCAGCAGCTTGGGGCCTGACAAACTCTACAATGAGCAGTTCTTC
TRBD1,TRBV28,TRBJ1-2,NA,CASSRTGTYGYTF,TGTGCCAGCAGCCGGACAGGGACCTATGGCTACACCTTC
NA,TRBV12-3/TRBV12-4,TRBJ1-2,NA,CASSPGSARGYTF,TGTGCCAGCAGCCCAGGGTCGGCGAGGGGCTACACCTTC
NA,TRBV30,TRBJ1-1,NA,CAWSVRRSEAFF,TGTGCCTGGAGTGTCCGACGATCTGAAGCTTTCTTT
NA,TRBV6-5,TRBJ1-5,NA,CASSKGYSNQPQHF,TGTGCCAGCAGTAAGGGTTATAGCAATCAGCCCCAGCATTTT
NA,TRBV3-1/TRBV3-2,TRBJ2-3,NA,CASSQLMGNTQYF,TGTGCCAGCAGCCAACTAATGGGGAATACGCAGTATTTT
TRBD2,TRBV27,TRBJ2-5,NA,CASSFSGVQETQYF,TGTGCCAGCAGTTTTAGCGGGGTTCAGGAGACCCAGTACTTC
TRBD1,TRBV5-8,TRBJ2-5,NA,CASPSRPGQGVQETQYF,TGTGCCAGCCCCTCGAGGCCCGGACAGGGGGTCCAAGAGACCCAGTACTTC
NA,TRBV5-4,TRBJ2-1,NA,CASSPDGRNYNEQFF,TGTGCCAGCAGCCCGGACGGACGAAACTACAATGAGCAGTTCTTC
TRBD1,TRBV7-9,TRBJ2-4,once,CASSLGWTGPNIQYF,TGTGCCAGCAGCTTAGGATGGACAGGGCCAAACATTCAGTACTTC
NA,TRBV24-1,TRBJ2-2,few,CATSDATGSLTGELFF,TGTGCCACCAGTGATGCAACAGGGAGTCTCACCGGGGAGCTGTTTTTT
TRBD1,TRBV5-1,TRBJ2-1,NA,CASSLDRGGSYNEQFF,TGCGCCAGCAGCTTGGACAGGGGCGGCTCCTACAATGAGCAGTTCTTC
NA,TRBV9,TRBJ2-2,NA,CASSVGKVTGELFF,TGTGCCAGCAGCGTAGGAAAGGTTACCGGGGAGCTGTTTTTT
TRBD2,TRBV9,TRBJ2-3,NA,CASSVREGSTDTQYF,TGTGCCAGCAGCGTAAGGGAGGGGAGCACAGATACGCAGTATTTT
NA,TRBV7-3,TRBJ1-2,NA,CASSHRVGYGYTF,TGTGCCAGCAGCCACAGGGTTGGCTATGGCTACACCTTC
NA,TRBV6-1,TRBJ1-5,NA,CASSESSYQPQHF,TGTGCCAGCAGTGAATCCAGTTATCAGCCCCAGCATTTT